Below, 20 T cell receptor beta chains from the same sample are listed, as sequenced in a study of shared clonotypes between healthy human individuals. Data came from immunoSEQ multiplex PCR; TCRdb stores just in-frame clones and leaves some out. The data hold about 680,000 clones, with around three quarters observed a single time. The sample comprised memory CD4+ T cells sorted from blood. As for subset: CD45RA-negative fraction. The receptors originated from a woman in her twenties or thirties in good health.

The J gene is TRBJ2-3, the V gene TRBV19, with 7 bases matching TRBD1. V shed 7 bases and J 0 bases; nucleotides not matched to a gene: 4. Per the germline V gene, CDR1 is LNHDA and CDR2 is SQIVND (reference sequence). The CDR3 is 14 residues long. The CDR3 region has the DNA TGTGCCAGTACCGGCAGGGGGAGCACAGATACGCAGTATTTT. This encodes CASTGRGSTDTQYF.

Worth noting for this clone: Other DNA sequences within the sample encode an identical CDR3. The J gene is TRBJ2-7, the V gene TRBV5-1; 10 positions match TRBD1. The CDR3 is made up of 14 amino acids. Unmatched junction bases numbered 8, after V lost 4 bases and J lost 7 bases. Germline CDR1 is SGHRS and CDR2 is YFSETQ. CDR3: CASSPGTGAIEQYF. In DNA, the CDR3 is TGCGCCAGCAGCCCCGGGACAGGGGCCATTGAGCAGTACTTC.

The chain has TRBV5-1 and TRBJ2-2, with D perhaps TRBD2 (6 bases). This CDR3 contains 15 residues. CDR1 is SGHRS and CDR2 is YFSETQ in the germline V gene. V was cut by 6 bases and J by 3 bases, with 15 bases left in between. The CDR3 loop reads CASTSGEDYTGELFF. DNA of the CDR3: TGCGCCAGCACGTCGGGGGAGGACTACACCGGGGAGCTGTTTTTT.

The chain recombines TRBV19 with TRBJ2-3, with 12 nucleotides matching TRBD2. Germline-derived CDR1 and CDR2 are LNHDA and SQIVND (reference sequence). The V gene end was trimmed by 8 bases and the J gene end by 0 bases; junction bases not matched to a gene: 3. CDR3 size: 15 residues. CDR3 sequence: CASSLAGGSTDTQYF. Here the CDR3 DNA reads TGTGCCAGTTCGCTAGCGGGAGGGAGCACAGATACGCAGTATTTT. Together with reference TRBV19 and TRBJ2-3, the CDR3 gives the full variable domain: DGGITQSPKYLFRKEGQNVTLSCEQNLNHDAMYWYRQDPGQGLRLIYYSQIVNDFQKGDIAEGYSVSREKKESFPLTVTSAQKNPTAFYLCASSLAGGSTDTQYFGPGTRLTVL.

This clone was recorded many times. This chain links TRBV6-1 with TRBJ2-1; D possibly corresponds to TRBD2 (6 bases). Germline CDR1 MNHNS, CDR2 SASEGT. Trimming took 6 bases from V and 10 from J, leaving 19 bases between them. The CDR3 consists of 14 residues. The DNA for the CDR3 is TGTGCCAGCAGGACGGGCGGGACGGTGATAGAGCAGTTCTTC. Translating it yields CASRTGGTVIEQFF.

V and J are TRBV11-1 and TRBJ1-2; no reliable D call. Germline V gene sequence: CDR1 SGHAT, CDR2 FQDESV (reference sequence). The V end lost 5 bases, the J end lost 3 bases, and 10 bases lay between the germline ends. This CDR3 has 13 residues. The CDR3 sequence is CASSENRDYGYTF. CDR3 nucleotide sequence: TGTGCCAGCAGCGAAAACAGAGACTATGGCTACACCTTC.

This clone has only one observation. The chain has TRBV28 and TRBJ2-1, with TRBD2 matching 13 bases. The V gene end was trimmed by 2 bases and the J gene end by 10 bases; junction bases not matched to a gene: 11. Germline loops: CDR1 MDHEN, CDR2 SYDVKM. The CDR3 has 17 residues. CDR3 nucleotide sequence: TGTGCCAGCAGTTTACGGACTGGACTAGCGGGAGCGAGGGAGCAGTTCTTC. This encodes CASSLRTGLAGAREQFF.

For the CDR3, the DNA is TGTGCCAGCTCACCCGCTTTGGACAGCTACGAGCAGTACTTC. Its protein is CASSPALDSYEQYF. The chain joins TRBV18 to TRBJ2-7, with D possibly matching TRBD1 (6 bases). CDR1 KGHSH and CDR2 LQKENI come from the germline V gene. CDR3 length: 14 amino acids. Trimming removed 3 bases from V and 3 bases from J, with 12 bases in between.

The genes are TRBV7-2 and TRBJ2-1; 10 positions agree with TRBD2. CDR1 and CDR2 (germline): SGHTA, FQGNSA. V gave up 2 bases and J gave up 5 bases; unmatched junction bases: 6. There are 16 residues in the CDR3. The CDR3 DNA sequence: TGTGCCAGCAGCTTATGGGCGACTAGCGGGCACAATGAGCAGTTCTTC. Residues: CASSLWATSGHNEQFF.

About this clone itself: The same CDR3 can be traced to other DNA sequences in this sample. The chain carries TRBV27 and TRBJ1-2, with D possibly matching TRBD1 (5 bases). In germline, CDR1 is MNHEY, CDR2 SMNVEV (reference sequence). The CDR3 runs 14 residues. Trimming cost V 5 bases and J 2 bases, with 12 bases left between them. The CDR3 is CASSSGTGNYGYTF. The CDR3 nucleotides are TGTGCCAGCAGTAGCGGGACGGGGAACTATGGCTACACCTTC.

The genes are TRBV7-9 and TRBJ2-2; D may be TRBD1 (6 bases). The V end was cut by 3 bases, the J end by 4 bases, with 12 bases between. This CDR3 contains 15 residues. Germline V lookup: CDR1 SEHNR, CDR2 FQNEAQ (reference sequence). The chain's CDR3 is CASSLTDSPTGELFF. The CDR3 DNA reads TGTGCCAGCAGCTTGACGGACAGCCCCACCGGGGAGCTGTTTTTT.

V gene TRBV4-1 combines with J gene TRBJ2-3; TRBD2 might be the D (6 bases). In germline, CDR1 is MGHRA, CDR2 YSYEKL. V was trimmed by 1 base and J by 4 bases, leaving 27 bases between them. The length of the CDR3 is 20 residues. CDR3 protein: CASSQVPLSGGPITPDTQYF. The CDR3 DNA reads as TGCGCCAGCAGCCAAGTCCCCCTTTCCGGAGGGCCGATAACCCCAGATACGCAGTATTTT.

This clone was detected ten times or more. The DNA for the CDR3 is TGTGCCAGCGATCGGGCCTACGAGCAGTACTTC. Translating gives CASDRAYEQYF. J is TRBJ2-7 and V is TRBV2; the D is unclear. The CDR3 covers 11 residues. Germline V gene lookup returns CDR1 SNHLY and CDR2 FYNNEI. The germline V and J ends were trimmed by 8 bases and 2 bases, with 7 bases remaining between them. Using reference TRBV2 and TRBJ2-7 for the parts outside the CDR3, the full variable domain is EPEVTQTPSHQVTQMGQEVILRCVPISNHLYFYWYRQILGQKVEFLVSFYNNEISEKSEIFDDQFSVERPDGSNFTLKIRSTKLEDSAMYFCASDRAYEQYFGPGTRLTVT.

The CDR3: CASSQSIRGPGANVLTF. CDR3 nucleotide sequence: TGCGCCAGCAGTCAATCGATTAGGGGTCCTGGGGCCAACGTCCTGACTTTC. The chain joins TRBV23-1 to TRBJ2-6, with a tentative D call TRBD1 (5 bases). TRBV23-1 falls under the ORF class, with uncertain function. CDR3 length equals 17 residues. Trimming took 0 bases from V and 2 from J, leaving 11 bases between them.

This clone was picked up one time. This chain joins TRBV28 and TRBJ2-1, with 12 bases lining up with TRBD2. The germline CDR1 and CDR2 sequences are MDHEN and SYDVKM. J was trimmed by 8 bases and V by 4 bases; bases with no gene match: 6. The CDR3 covers 15 residues. CDR3 loop: CASSSTSGRLDEQFF. As DNA, the CDR3 is TGTGCCAGCAGTTCAACTAGCGGGAGGTTGGATGAGCAGTTCTTC.

This chain joins TRBV2 and TRBJ1-1, with a tentative D call TRBD1 (5 bases). Trimming took 3 bases from V and 0 from J, leaving 11 bases between them. Germline CDR1 SNHLY, CDR2 FYNNEI. The CDR3 sequence is 15 residues long. The CDR3 reads CASSDPGRVNTEAFF. CDR3 coding DNA: TGTGCCAGCAGTGATCCGGGACGGGTGAACACTGAAGCTTTCTTT. The complete variable domain, with remaining parts taken from reference TRBV2 and TRBJ1-1, reads EPEVTQTPSHQVTQMGQEVILRCVPISNHLYFYWYRQILGQKVEFLVSFYNNEISEKSEIFDDQFSVERPDGSNFTLKIRSTKLEDSAMYFCASSDPGRVNTEAFFGQGTRLTVV.

The rearrangement uses TRBV9 and TRBJ1-1; D not resolved. The CDR3 contains 11 residues. Germline CDR1 SGDLS, CDR2 YYNGEE. Trimming took off 4 bases at V and 8 bases at J, with 9 bases between the two ends. The CDR3: CASSTTVEAFF. DNA of the CDR3: TGTGCCAGCAGCACGACGGTGGAAGCTTTCTTT.

This clone has ten or more counts. The rearrangement links TRBV7-9 to TRBJ2-2; D is perhaps TRBD1 or TRBD2 (5 bases each). V gave up 9 bases and J gave up 9 bases, with 17 bases separating them. The CDR3 length is 13 residues. Germline V gene lookup returns CDR1 SEHNR and CDR2 FQNEAQ (reference sequence). The CDR3, as DNA: TGTGCCAGTCAGGGCAGGGAGAACCGGGAGCTGTTTTTT. This gives the protein CASQGRENRELFF.

This clone has ten or more counts. Other DNA sequences in the sample encode the same CDR3. The chain uses TRBV4-1 and TRBJ2-5; 7 bases are shared with TRBD1. This CDR3 is built from 15 residues. The V and J ends lost 1 base and 3 bases, in that order; junction bases with no gene match: 5. The germline CDR1 and CDR2 sequences are MGHRA and YSYEKL. CDR3 loop: CASSQGPGGEETQYF. Written as DNA, the CDR3 is TGCGCCAGCAGCCAAGGGCCAGGGGGAGAAGAGACCCAGTACTTC.

This chain joins TRBV2 and TRBJ2-7, with 10 bases fitting TRBD1. The CDR3 covers 13 residues. V trimming: 4 bases; J trimming: 6 bases; junction bases outside the gene matches: 3. Germline-derived CDR1 and CDR2 are SNHLY and FYNNEI. CDR3 region: CASSGTGGGEQYF. The CDR3 DNA follows: TGTGCCAGCAGTGGGACAGGGGGGGGCGAGCAGTACTTC.